A selection of T cell receptor beta chains follows, all from one sample in a study of cytomegalovirus exposure and HLA in healthy donors. This table comes from immunoSEQ multiplex PCR, and its TCRdb copy is limited to in-frame clones, with some not included. The repertoire has 150,000 or so clones, more than 60% of them found once; the top ten carry around an eighth. The material sequenced was PBMCs. The receptors come from a man aged 35 to 55 in good health and CMV-seropositive. CDR3s include the opening cysteine and the closing phenylalanine or tryptophan. The D gene is left open where the match is weak. For some rows the clone size is stated as once, few or many, or as a class when expanded; others skip it.

d_call	v_call	j_call	clone_size	cdr3_aa	cdr3_nt
TRBD2	TRBV30	TRBJ2-5	-	CAWGPGLAGQETQYF	TGTGCCTGGGGGCCGGGACTAGCAGGACAAGAGACCCAGTACTTC
-	TRBV5-1	TRBJ2-2	-	CASSLDPGTGELFF	TGCGCCAGCAGCTTGGATCCAGGCACCGGGGAGCTGTTTTTT
-	TRBV28	TRBJ1-2	-	CASSPTDSPLANYGYTF	TGTGCCAGCAGTCCCACGGACAGCCCCTTAGCTAACTATGGCTACACCTTC
TRBD2	TRBV6-1	TRBJ2-5	few	CASSVAGGGTQYF	TGTGCCAGCAGTGTTGCGGGAGGGGGGACCCAGTACTTC
TRBD2	TRBV2	TRBJ2-7	-	CASRGEGGPFYEQYF	TGTGCCAGCAGGGGTGAGGGAGGGCCATTTTACGAGCAGTACTTC
TRBD1	TRBV27	TRBJ2-7	-	CASSLGTAYEQYF	TGTGCCAGCAGTTTGGGGACAGCCTACGAGCAGTACTTC
-	TRBV15	TRBJ2-3	-	CATSKGLTQGFGSEDTDTQYF	TGTGCCACCAGCAAGGGTTTAACTCAGGGCTTTGGAAGTGAGGACACAGATACGCAGTATTTT
-	TRBV28	TRBJ1-1	-	CASRAQVAGAFF	TGTGCCAGCAGAGCACAGGTGGCCGGGGCTTTCTTT
-	TRBV7-9	TRBJ2-7	-	CASSLLGDEQYF	TGTGCCAGCAGCCTCCTCGGGGACGAGCAGTACTTC
TRBD2	TRBV28	TRBJ2-7	-	CASSSQLWEGYEQYF	TGTGCCAGCAGTTCCCAACTTTGGGAGGGCTACGAGCAGTACTTC
-	TRBV21-1	TRBJ2-2	few	CAAGGLEVYTGELFF	TGTGCCGCGGGGGGGTTGGAGGTCTATACCGGGGAGCTGTTTTTT
-	TRBV5-4	TRBJ2-2	-	CASSFSTNTGELFF	TGTGCCAGCAGCTTTTCTACGAACACCGGGGAGCTGTTTTTT
TRBD2	TRBV7-9	TRBJ2-3	-	CASTLGSGRAGGTQYF	TGTGCCAGCACCCTAGGGAGCGGGAGGGCCGGGGGTACGCAGTATTTT
-	TRBV7-6	TRBJ2-7	-	CASSLIQEGVYEQYF	TGTGCCAGCAGCTTAATACAGGAGGGTGTATACGAGCAGTACTTC
TRBD1	TRBV27	TRBJ2-7	-	CASSGQGWDEQYF	TGTGCCAGCTCCGGACAGGGTTGGGACGAGCAGTACTTC
TRBD2	TRBV9	TRBJ2-5	-	CASTRGVDQETQYF	TGTGCCAGCACGCGGGGGGTGGACCAAGAGACCCAGTACTTC
-	TRBV28	TRBJ1-5	-	CASSDSGDQPQHF	TGTGCCAGCAGTGACAGTGGAGATCAGCCCCAGCATTTT
-	TRBV28	TRBJ1-2	-	CASNRSIYGYTF	TGTGCCAGCAACAGGTCCATCTATGGCTACACCTTC
-	TRBV4-3	TRBJ2-5	-	CASSQEGRGTETQYF	TGCGCCAGCAGCCAAGAGGGTAGGGGCACAGAGACCCAGTACTTC
TRBD1	TRBV7-9	TRBJ1-1	-	CASSSGGWTEAFF	TGTGCCAGCAGCTCAGGGGGCTGGACTGAAGCTTTCTTT
TRBD1	TRBV19	TRBJ1-2	-	CASSARGQGASYGYTF	TGTGCCAGTAGTGCTCGGGGACAGGGGGCGAGTTATGGCTACACCTTC
TRBD2	TRBV7-8	TRBJ2-1	-	CASRVLAEHNEQFF	TGTGCCAGCAGGGTACTAGCGGAGCACAATGAGCAGTTCTTC
-	TRBV25-1	TRBJ2-1	-	CASSELRTGIYNEQFF	TGTGCCAGCAGTGAATTGAGAACAGGGATCTACAATGAGCAGTTCTTC
TRBD2	TRBV7-7	TRBJ2-5	once	CASSRGLAERETQYF	TGTGCCAGCAGCAGGGGACTAGCGGAGCGAGAGACCCAGTACTTC
TRBD2	TRBV11-2	TRBJ2-1	-	CASSAGGWNEQFF	TGTGCCAGCAGCGCGGGAGGTTGGAATGAGCAGTTCTTC
-	TRBV7-8	TRBJ2-3	-	CASSPNTNTDTQYF	TGTGCCAGCAGCCCAAACACCAACACAGATACGCAGTATTTT
-	TRBV28	TRBJ2-7	-	CASSLWPEVVDEQYF	TGTGCCAGCAGTTTATGGCCGGAGGTCGTCGACGAGCAGTACTTC
TRBD1	TRBV9	TRBJ1-3	-	CASSVEGAHSGNTIYF	TGTGCCAGCAGCGTTGAGGGGGCCCACTCTGGAAACACCATATATTTT
TRBD2	TRBV5-4	TRBJ2-5	-	CASSLLAGDRETQYF	TGTGCCAGCAGCTTACTAGCGGGAGACCGGGAGACCCAGTACTTC
-	TRBV29-1	TRBJ1-5	-	CSVGENGVSQPQHF	TGCAGCGTTGGGGAGAATGGGGTTAGTCAGCCCCAGCATTTT
-	TRBV7-9	TRBJ1-4	-	CASSLGAGANEKLFF	TGTGCCAGCAGCTTAGGGGCAGGGGCGAATGAAAAACTGTTTTTT
TRBD2	TRBV7-9	TRBJ2-2	-	CASSLVAGDTGELFF	TGTGCCAGCAGCTTAGTTGCGGGGGACACCGGGGAGCTGTTTTTT
-	TRBV9	TRBJ1-1	-	CASSVDSRTEAFF	TGTGCCAGCAGCGTGGACAGCAGAACTGAAGCTTTCTTT
TRBD1	TRBV6-5	TRBJ2-1	-	CASSPGQPNEQFF	TGTGCCAGCAGCCCGGGACAGCCCAATGAGCAGTTCTTC
-	TRBV11-2	TRBJ2-1	-	CASSLVSVGVDEQFF	TGTGCCAGCAGCTTAGTTAGTGTAGGGGTTGATGAGCAGTTCTTC
-	TRBV5-1	TRBJ1-5	-	CASSLEPGANQPQHF	TGCGCCAGCAGCTTGGAGCCAGGGGCGAATCAGCCCCAGCATTTT
-	TRBV6-1	TRBJ2-1	-	CASSEQGYAYNEQFF	TGTGCCAGCAGTGAACAGGGGTATGCCTACAATGAGCAGTTCTTC
-	TRBV10-3	TRBJ2-1	-	CAISVASRAGEQFF	TGTGCCATCAGCGTGGCTTCCCGGGCGGGTGAGCAGTTCTTC
TRBD2	TRBV5-4	TRBJ2-7	-	CASSLPSLAGFTEQYF	TGTGCCAGCAGCTTGCCGTCGCTAGCGGGGTTTACTGAGCAGTACTTC
-	TRBV28	TRBJ1-2	-	CASSLGQSYGYTF	TGTGCCAGCAGTTTAGGACAGTCATATGGCTACACCTTC
-	TRBV5-1	TRBJ1-5	-	CASSVGGGSLANQPQHF	TGCGCCAGCAGCGTGGGGGGGGGATCGCTTGCAAATCAGCCCCAGCATTTT
TRBD2	TRBV9	TRBJ2-1	-	CASSVELADNEQFF	TGTGCCAGCAGCGTAGAACTAGCGGACAATGAGCAGTTCTTC
TRBD2	TRBV11-2	TRBJ2-2	-	CASSLWIAGGPHGELFF	TGTGCCAGCAGCTTATGGATAGCGGGAGGGCCTCACGGGGAGCTGTTTTTT
TRBD2	TRBV29-1	TRBJ2-2	-	CSVAFGAGDSTGELFF	TGCAGCGTTGCCTTCGGGGCGGGAGATAGCACCGGGGAGCTGTTTTTT
-	TRBV7-9	TRBJ1-2	-	CATSSLYGYTF	TGTGCCACGTCTTCCCTTTATGGCTACACCTTC
TRBD1	TRBV5-1	TRBJ1-2	few	CASSLGRQGGYTF	TGCGCCAGCAGCTTGGGGAGACAGGGAGGCTACACCTTC
TRBD2	TRBV5-3	TRBJ2-3	few	CARSFFVASGRSDTQYF	TGTGCCAGAAGCTTTTTTGTCGCTAGCGGGAGATCAGATACGCAGTATTTT
-	TRBV28	TRBJ2-5	-	CASSQGTYQETQYF	TGTGCCAGCAGTCAGGGCACGTACCAAGAGACCCAGTACTTC
TRBD1	TRBV10-2	TRBJ1-1	few	CASSAFSDRVGAFF	TGCGCCAGCAGTGCCTTTTCGGACAGGGTCGGAGCTTTCTTT
-	TRBV6-5	TRBJ1-3	once	CASSSQSGNTIYF	TGTGCCAGCAGTTCCCAGTCTGGAAACACCATATATTTT
TRBD1	TRBV27	TRBJ2-7	few	CASSSDRFPTYEQYF	TGTGCCAGCAGTTCGGACAGGTTTCCAACCTACGAGCAGTACTTC
-	TRBV27	TRBJ1-5	-	CASSLSQMSNQPQHF	TGTGCCAGCAGTTTATCCCAGATGAGCAATCAGCCCCAGCATTTT
TRBD2	TRBV7-2	TRBJ2-3	-	CASSRRTGGPVGTDTQYF	TGTGCCAGCAGCCGCCGGACGGGAGGGCCGGTTGGGACAGATACGCAGTATTTT